The 27 T cell receptor beta chains presented below share a single source sample, sequenced in a study of T cells in Graves' hyperthyroidism and ophthalmopathy. Authors of the study amplified TCR beta CDR3 regions from RNA transcripts. A first-round RT-PCR of the TCR CDR3 used the HTBI primer set. TCRdb processed the multiplex PCR reads anew with MiXCR; each CDR3 protein has one entry. The table includes 300,000 to 450,000 distinct CDR3 sequences, more than 15% detected once. The sample taken for sequencing was blood. Receptors originate from a woman aged 18 to 35 with Graves' hyperthyroidism that later progressed to Graves' ophthalmopathy.

This clonotype appeared many times. The V gene is TRBV20-1, the J gene TRBJ2-5; 9 nucleotides match TRBD1. From germline, CDR1 is DFQATT and CDR2 SNEGSKA (reference sequence). The CDR3 has 14 amino acids. The J segment lost 2 bases and the V segment lost 3 bases, leaving 4 bases of the junction unmatched. The CDR3 DNA sequence: TGCAGTGCTAGGACAGGGGGAAGTCAAGAGACCCAGTACTTC. Its protein is CSARTGGSQETQYF.

This clonotype was recorded at least ten times. The chain joins TRBV2 to TRBJ2-3; the D is unclear. Deletions cut 2 bases from V and 0 bases from J, with 6 bases between. This CDR3 contains 14 residues. Per germline, CDR1 SNHLY and CDR2 FYNNEI. The CDR3 region has the DNA TGTGCCAGCAGTGAAATTATCAGCACAGATACGCAGTATTTT. It is translated as CASSEIISTDTQYF.

This clonotype occurred many times. The rearrangement uses TRBV12-3 or TRBV12-4 and TRBJ2-7; possibly TRBD1 for D (6 bases). The CDR3 contains 15 residues. Trimming left V 6 bases short and J 2 bases short, with 17 bases between. CDR3 sequence: CASSQGQPYTYEQYF. Written as DNA, the CDR3 is TGTGCCAGCAGCCAAGGACAGCCCTATACCTACGAGCAGTACTTC.

This clonotype showed up many times. J is TRBJ1-1 and V is TRBV5-6, with 10 bases aligning to TRBD1. V was clipped by 0 bases and J by 6 bases; unmatched bases: 5. The V gene's germline CDR1 is SGHDT and CDR2 YYEEEE. The CDR3 has 15 residues. The CDR3 here is CASSLAGQGRAEAFF. In nucleotides, the CDR3 is TGTGCCAGCAGCTTGGCGGGACAGGGGCGAGCTGAAGCTTTCTTT.

This clonotype was seen many times. This chain joins TRBV28 and TRBJ1-6; 10 bases are shared with TRBD1. V shed 6 bases and J 8 bases; nucleotides not matched to a gene: 7. Germline V gives CDR1 MDHEN, CDR2 SYDVKM. The CDR3 is 15 residues long. The CDR3 loop reads CASSRGQGGHSPLHF. In DNA form, the CDR3 reads TGTGCCAGCAGCCGCGGACAGGGGGGGCATTCACCCCTCCACTTT.

This clonotype was detected many times. This chain uses TRBV27 with TRBJ2-5; the match to TRBD2 covers 12 bases. CDR3 size: 19 residues. Germline loops: CDR1 MNHEY, CDR2 SMNVEV (reference sequence). The V and J ends lost 4 bases and 4 bases, in that order; junction bases with no gene match: 16. CDR3 sequence: CASSSPSGRAMDFRETQYF. The CDR3 coding sequence is TGTGCCAGCAGTTCCCCTAGCGGGAGGGCCATGGATTTTCGAGAGACCCAGTACTTC.

This clonotype was seen many times. This chain connects TRBV6-1 to TRBJ1-1, with D uncertain. Germline V gene lookup returns CDR1 MNHNS and CDR2 SASEGT. V was pared by 2 bases and J by 8 bases, with 6 bases between. This CDR3 region has 11 residues. The CDR3 DNA sequence: TGTGCCAGCAGTGAAAGAGGAGAAGCTTTCTTT. This codes for CASSERGEAFF.

The chain joins TRBV28 to TRBJ1-5; D is ambiguous. The CDR3 covers 15 residues. Trimming removed 3 bases at V and 1 base at J, with 10 bases between. The germline gives CDR1 MDHEN, CDR2 SYDVKM. The CDR3 here is CASSFLKRSNQPQHF. In DNA form, the CDR3 reads TGTGCCAGCAGTTTTTTGAAGCGGAGCAATCAGCCCCAGCATTTT.

This chain uses TRBV7-2 with TRBJ2-7, with D unclear. Germline V gene lookup returns CDR1 SGHTA and CDR2 FQGNSA. V lost 2 bases to trimming and J lost 0 bases, with 8 bases between them. The length of the CDR3 is 14 residues. This chain's CDR3 is CASSLFLGSYEQYF. For the CDR3, the DNA is TGTGCCAGCAGCTTATTCTTAGGCTCCTACGAGCAGTACTTC.

Many counts were recorded for this clonotype. V is TRBV7-9 and J is TRBJ2-1; 7 positions match TRBD2. Germline V gives CDR1 SEHNR, CDR2 FQNEAQ (reference sequence). The junction had 10 bases not matched to a gene; V was cut back by 4 bases and J by 7 bases. The CDR3 totals 15 residues. In nucleotides, the CDR3 is TGTGCCAGCAGCTCTCCCCTTCGGGGGGTGAATGAGCAGTTCTTC. Amino acid sequence: CASSSPLRGVNEQFF.

This clonotype was seen repeatedly, ten times or more. This chain links TRBV10-2 with TRBJ2-7; D not certain. V was shortened by 2 bases and J by 3 bases, with 8 bases between the two germline ends. This CDR3 comprises 13 residues. Per germline, CDR1 WSHSY and CDR2 SAAADI. The CDR3 sequence: CASSEATYYEQYF. CDR3 sequence (DNA): TGCGCCAGCAGTGAGGCCACCTACTACGAGCAGTACTTC.

In this sample, this clonotype turned up many times. This chain uses TRBV11-1 with TRBJ2-1; D might be TRBD1 or TRBD2, each matching 5 bases. This CDR3 region has 12 residues. CDR1 and CDR2 from the germline V gene are SGHAT and FQDESV (reference sequence). Trimming took off 3 bases at V and 10 bases at J, with 10 bases between the two ends. The CDR3 nucleotides are TGTGCCAGCAGCTTTGGGACCGACGAGCAGTTCTTC. It is translated as CASSFGTDEQFF.

Written as DNA, the CDR3 is TGTGCCAGCAGCTCGGACATGGGTCTGGGAAACACCATATATTTT. Amino acids: CASSSDMGLGNTIYF. This chain uses TRBV7-9 with TRBJ1-3, with D perhaps TRBD1 (5 bases). Germline V CDR1 and CDR2: SEHNR, FQNEAQ (reference sequence). The CDR3 runs to 15 residues. Between the trimmed V and J ends, which lost 4 bases and 4 bases, there was a span of 14 bases.

Points on this clonotype: This may stem from a read error, because a much larger clone lies one nucleotide away. The V call is TRBV20-1, the J call TRBJ2-7; D remains ambiguous. This CDR3 spans 12 amino acids. Germline V gene sequence: CDR1 DFQATT, CDR2 SNEGSKA (reference sequence). The CDR3 region has the DNA TGCGGTGCTCCGGACGGTGGATACGAGCAGTACTTC. Translation gives CGAPDGGYEQYF.

Only a few counts were recorded for this clonotype. The chain recombines TRBV6-2 or TRBV6-3 with TRBJ2-1; tentative D call: TRBD2 (6 bases). The CDR3 covers 10 residues. Trimming took 5 bases from V and 15 from J, leaving 11 bases between them. Germline CDR1 reads MNHEY; CDR2 reads SVGEGT. The CDR3 loop reads CASSGGTRFF. CDR3 sequence (DNA): TGTGCCAGCAGTGGCGGGACTCGGTTCTTC.

The chain carries TRBV6-1 and TRBJ2-1; D is unclear. Trimming removed 5 bases at V and 0 bases at J, with 14 bases between. The CDR3 is 16 amino acids. Germline CDR1 reads MNHNS; CDR2 reads SASEGT. The CDR3 region has the DNA TGTGCCAGCAGTTCCGTGGCCCTAAGCTCCTACAATGAGCAGTTCTTC. It is translated as CASSSVALSSYNEQFF.

The chain links TRBV19 to TRBJ2-3; the D is unclear. There are 15 residues in the CDR3. The germline V gene encodes CDR1 LNHDA and CDR2 SQIVND (reference sequence). V gave up 1 base and J gave up 4 bases, with 12 bases separating them. DNA for the CDR3: TGTGCCAGTAGTATAGTCCTCAATTGGGCAGATACGCAGTATTTT. This gives the protein CASSIVLNWADTQYF.

The CDR3 DNA follows: TGTGCCACCCTGGCCAAGGGGGAGCAGTTCTTC. It specifies CATLAKGEQFF. The rearrangement joins TRBV2 to TRBJ2-1; tentatively, D is TRBD1 (5 bases). V was cut by 10 bases and J by 10 bases, with 14 bases left in between. The germline CDR1 and CDR2 sequences are SNHLY and FYNNEI. CDR3 length: 11 residues. Full variable domain (rest looked up from reference TRBV2 and TRBJ2-1): EPEVTQTPSHQVTQMGQEVILRCVPISNHLYFYWYRQILGQKVEFLVSFYNNEISEKSEIFDDQFSVERPDGSNFTLKIRSTKLEDSAMYFCATLAKGEQFFGPGTRLTVL.

This clonotype was observed at least ten times. This chain uses TRBV5-1 with TRBJ2-1, with 14 bases identical to TRBD2. V lost 4 bases, J lost 6 bases, and 3 bases stayed unmatched. Germline CDR1 SGHRS, CDR2 YFSETQ. The CDR3 covers 15 residues. CDR3 loop: CASSPGLAGANEQFF. CDR3 nucleotide sequence: TGCGCCAGCAGCCCGGGACTAGCGGGAGCCAATGAGCAGTTCTTC.

This clonotype was picked up a small number of times. V and J are TRBV29-1 and TRBJ1-1; possible D gene TRBD1, 5 bases. The CDR3 covers 13 residues. Per the germline V gene, CDR1 is SQVTM and CDR2 is ANQGSEA. V shed 4 bases and J shed 0 bases, with 9 bases lying between them. This CDR3 is CSVGDSVNTEAFF. The CDR3 nucleotides are TGCAGCGTTGGTGACAGCGTGAACACTGAAGCTTTCTTT.

CDR3 amino acids: CASSLKRGHGNTIYF. The CDR3 bases are TGTGCCAGCAGTCTGAAGAGGGGGCATGGAAACACCATATATTTT. The V gene is TRBV6-2 or TRBV6-3, the J gene TRBJ1-3, with 7 bases lining up with TRBD1. Germline values: CDR1 MNHEY, CDR2 SVGEGT. Trimming took 5 bases from V and 3 from J; bases not matched to a gene: 7. The CDR3 contains 15 residues.

This clonotype was detected ten times or more. V and J are TRBV3-1 and TRBJ1-4; D is uncertain. The CDR3 consists of 13 residues. Germline V CDR1 and CDR2: LGHDT, YNNKEL (reference sequence). V lost 0 bases and J lost 13, with 12 bases in between. The CDR3 loop is CASSQDEKQRLFF. CDR3 DNA: TGTGCCAGCAGCCAAGATGAGAAACAGCGACTGTTTTTT.

The chain is built from TRBV5-1 and TRBJ2-5; D is perhaps TRBD1 (5 bases). V lost 0 bases to trimming and J lost 4 bases, with 10 bases between them. This CDR3 spans 14 amino acids. Per germline, CDR1 SGHRS and CDR2 YFSETQ. The CDR3 protein is CASSLAPGSETQYF. The DNA of the CDR3 is TGCGCCAGCAGCTTGGCCCCAGGGTCAGAGACCCAGTACTTC.

This clonotype was recorded at least ten times. Mismatch with germline at one junction end may stem from a read error. The chain employs TRBV7-2 and TRBJ2-7; 9 bases fit TRBD2. CDR3 length equals 15 residues. Germline V gene sequence: CDR1 SGHTA, CDR2 FQGNSA. CDR3: CASSLAGLASHEQYF. The CDR3 coding sequence is TGTGCCAGCAGCTTAGCGGGACTAGCCTCCCACGAGCAGTACTTC.

This clonotype turned up a few times. The DNA of the CDR3 is TGTGCCAGCAGTCCAAGGGACGCCGACAATGAGCAGTTCTTC. Translation gives CASSPRDADNEQFF. The chain is built from TRBV12-3 or TRBV12-4 and TRBJ2-1; either TRBD1 or TRBD2 may fit D (5 bases each). This CDR3 comprises 14 residues. Trimming cost V 5 bases and J 5 bases, with 13 bases left between them.

This sequence joins TRBV7-9 and TRBJ2-2; D unclear. The germline V gene encodes CDR1 SEHNR and CDR2 FQNEAQ (reference sequence). CDR3 length equals 13 residues. V was pared by 4 bases and J by 5 bases, with 8 bases between. CDR3 sequence: CASSSPGTGELFF. The CDR3 DNA reads as TGTGCCAGCAGCTCCCCTGGAACCGGGGAGCTGTTTTTT.

This clonotype was observed at least ten times. This CDR3 is CASSPTGHEQYF. In DNA form, the CDR3 reads TGTGCCAGCAGCCCCACAGGGCACGAGCAGTACTTC. The chain is built from TRBV28 and TRBJ2-7, with D possibly being TRBD1 (6 bases). The CDR3 sequence is 12 residues long. Trimming stripped 6 bases from V and 5 bases from J, with 11 bases between. Germline V lookup: CDR1 MDHEN, CDR2 SYDVKM.